The subject of this entry is one TCR beta chain. Its antigen is undetermined. Trimming took 4 bases from V and 0 from J, leaving 2 bases between them. CDR1 is MNHEY, CDR2 SVGAGI, per germline. CDR3 size: 12 residues. The protocol was immunoSEQ multiplex PCR, while the TCRdb copy is restricted to in-frame clones and leaves out a portion. This sample has 400,000 to 500,000 clones, with approximately 92% found just once. Specified treatment: about 20 received Ad26.COV2.S at low or high dose, single or two shots; about 5 received placebo; per-sample allocation not given. Following the first vaccine or placebo injection, samples were taken on day 63. Vaccination used an Ad26 vector expressing Wuhan-strain SARS-CoV-2 spike. This sample is part of a study of Ad26.COV2.S vaccination and SARS-CoV-2 variants. Study outcomes and limitations: The authors reported substantial breadth in spike-specific CD8+ and CD4+ T cell responses after vaccination. Breadth of non-spike TCRs did not differ between vaccinees and placebo recipients.

The sequence was obtained from a person between 18 and 65 years old who received the Ad26.COV2.S COVID-19 vaccine or a placebo. The material was peripheral blood, obtained in a trial of Ad26.COV2.S vaccine versus placebo. The chain carries TRBV6-5 and TRBJ2-3; no firm D call. The CDR3 region has the DNA TGTGCCAGCAGTTTTAGCACAGATACGCAGTATTTT. It yields the protein CASSFSTDTQYF.